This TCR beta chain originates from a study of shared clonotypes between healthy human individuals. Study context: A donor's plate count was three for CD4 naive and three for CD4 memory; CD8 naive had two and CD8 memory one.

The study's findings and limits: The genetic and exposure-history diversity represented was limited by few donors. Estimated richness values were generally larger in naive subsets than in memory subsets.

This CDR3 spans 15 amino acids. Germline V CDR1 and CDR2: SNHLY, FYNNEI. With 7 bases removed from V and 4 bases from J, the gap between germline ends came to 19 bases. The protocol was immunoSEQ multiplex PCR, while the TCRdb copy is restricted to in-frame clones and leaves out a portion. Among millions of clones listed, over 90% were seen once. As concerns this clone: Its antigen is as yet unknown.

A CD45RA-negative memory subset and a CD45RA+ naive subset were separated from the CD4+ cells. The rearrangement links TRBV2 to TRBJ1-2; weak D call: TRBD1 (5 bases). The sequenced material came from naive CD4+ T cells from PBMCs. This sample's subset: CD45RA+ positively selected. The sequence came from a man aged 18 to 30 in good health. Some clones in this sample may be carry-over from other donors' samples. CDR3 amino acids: CASTRGGTQLYGYTF. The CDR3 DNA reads TGTGCCAGCACGCGTGGGGGGACCCAACTCTATGGCTACACCTTC. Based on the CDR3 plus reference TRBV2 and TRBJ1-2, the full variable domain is EPEVTQTPSHQVTQMGQEVILRCVPISNHLYFYWYRQILGQKVEFLVSFYNNEISEKSEIFDDQFSVERPDGSNFTLKIRSTKLEDSAMYFCASTRGGTQLYGYTFGSGTRLTVV.